Presented here are 24 T cell receptor beta chains from one specimen sequenced in a study of T-cell reconstitution after alpha-beta-depleted transplantation in children. Unique molecular identifiers were used in preparing the TCRbeta library. TCRdb itself ran the PCR reads through MiXCR, one entry per CDR3 protein. The sample contains approximately 240,000 distinct CDR3 sequences, 11% of which appear only once. The sequenced sample was PBMCs, obtained before TCRalphabeta/CD19-depleted stem cell transplant. The receptors were gathered from a child less than two years old with acute myeloid leukemia, due to receive a stem cell transplant.

The J gene is TRBJ2-2, the V gene TRBV7-2; possibly TRBD2 for D (5 bases). Germline V CDR1 and CDR2: SGHTA, FQGNSA. The CDR3 is 15 residues long. V lost 1 base to trimming and J lost 5 bases, with 11 bases between them. The CDR3 here is CASSLVLSGTGELFF. CDR3 bases: TGTGCCAGCAGCTTAGTTTTGAGCGGTACCGGGGAGCTGTTTTTT.

This clonotype occurred many times. V and J are TRBV11-3 and TRBJ2-3, with unresolved D. CDR3 length: 13 amino acids. Trimming took 6 bases from V and 9 from J, leaving 16 bases between them. The germline gives CDR1 SGHNT, CDR2 YENEEA. The CDR3 reads CASSIWPESTQYF. CDR3 coding DNA: TGTGCCAGCAGTATTTGGCCAGAATCCACGCAGTATTTT. Drawing the rest from reference TRBV11-3 and TRBJ2-3, the complete variable domain is EAGVVQSPRYKIIEKKQPVAFWCNPISGHNTLYWYLQNLGQGPELLIRYENEEAVDDSQLPKDRFSAERLKGVDSTLKIQPAELGDSAVYLCASSIWPESTQYFGPGTRLTVL.

This clonotype came up a few times. The CDR3 spells CASSITRTGELFF. CDR3 sequence (DNA): TGTGCCAGCTCCATCACACGAACCGGGGAGCTGTTTTTT. The chain uses TRBV6-2 or TRBV6-3 and TRBJ2-2; no firm D call. CDR3 length: 13 residues. CDR1 MNHEY and CDR2 SVGEGT come from the germline V gene. The V and J ends lost 8 bases and 5 bases respectively, with 12 bases between them.

About this clonotype itself: A much more abundant neighbour one base away suggests this may be a read error. The rearrangement uses TRBV20-1 and TRBJ1-2, with D possibly matching TRBD1 (6 bases). The CDR3 has 14 amino acids. Germline CDR1 reads DFQATT; CDR2 reads SNEGSKA (reference sequence). The CDR3 coding sequence is TGCAGTGCTAGAGATCCACAGGGTGGCTATGGCTACGCCTTC. Translated, it gives CSARDPQGGYGYAF.

The rearrangement joins TRBV11-2 to TRBJ2-3; D is unclear. CDR3 size: 15 residues. Per germline, CDR1 SGHAT and CDR2 FQNNGV. Trimming left V 4 bases short and J 0 bases short, with 11 bases between. The CDR3 DNA reads TGTGCCAGCAGCTATTACCGGGCGAGCACAGATACGCAGTATTTT. It codes for CASSYYRASTDTQYF.

This clonotype has only one observation. This chain joins TRBV5-5 and TRBJ2-5; 7 nucleotides line up with TRBD2. Losses at the gene ends were 2 bases for V and 2 bases for J; bases not matched to a gene: 3. The CDR3 is 14 residues long. Germline CDR1 SGHKS, CDR2 YYEKEE (reference sequence). CDR3 region: CASSFGTMQETQYF. DNA of the CDR3: TGTGCCAGCAGCTTTGGGACTATGCAAGAGACCCAGTACTTC. The whole variable domain, filled in from reference TRBV5-5 and TRBJ2-5, reads DAGVTQSPTHLIKTRGQQVTLRCSPISGHKSVSWYQQVLGQGPQFIFQYYEKEERGRGNFPDRFSARQFPNYSSELNVNALLLGDSALYLCASSFGTMQETQYFGPGTRLLVL.

This clonotype has a handful of counts. The V and J genes are TRBV4-1 and TRBJ1-2; D not certain. The CDR3 is made up of 13 amino acids. Germline CDR1 and CDR2: MGHRA and YSYEKL. V dropped 1 base and J dropped 2 bases, with 5 bases sitting between them. CDR3 in amino acids: CASSQVPNYGYTF. CDR3 sequence (DNA): TGCGCCAGCAGCCAAGTTCCCAACTATGGCTACACCTTC.

The sample holds many counts of this clonotype. The CDR3 here is CASSFTPQGGNYGYTF. DNA for the CDR3: TGCGCCAGCAGCTTCACCCCCCAGGGTGGTAACTATGGCTACACCTTC. The genes are TRBV5-1 and TRBJ1-2; perhaps TRBD1 as D (5 bases). The V end lost 2 bases, the J end lost 1 base, and 15 bases lay between the germline ends. From germline, CDR1 is SGHRS and CDR2 YFSETQ. This CDR3 has 16 amino acids. Together with reference TRBV5-1 and TRBJ1-2, the CDR3 gives the full variable domain: KAGVTQTPRYLIKTRGQQVTLSCSPISGHRSVSWYQQTPGQGLQFLFEYFSETQRNKGNFPGRFSGRQFSNSRSEMNVSTLELGDSALYLCASSFTPQGGNYGYTFGSGTRLTVV.

This clonotype has ten or more counts. V and J are TRBV15 and TRBJ1-4, with a possible D match to TRBD1 (5 bases). Germline values: CDR1 LNHNV, CDR2 YYDKDF (reference sequence). Trimming removed 0 bases at V and 4 bases at J, with 9 bases between. This CDR3 has 15 amino acids. The CDR3 region has the DNA TGTGCCACCAGCAGAGATGGGCAGGGTAATGAAAAACTGTTTTTT. It codes for CATSRDGQGNEKLFF.

This clonotype has ten or more counts. V and J are TRBV5-6 and TRBJ1-2; 7 bases are a match to TRBD1. Losses at the gene ends were 4 bases for V and 3 bases for J; bases not matched to a gene: 6. CDR1 SGHDT and CDR2 YYEEEE come from the germline V gene. The length of the CDR3 is 14 residues. CDR3 loop: CASSRRTGDYGYTF. As DNA, the CDR3 is TGTGCCAGCAGCAGGAGGACAGGAGACTATGGCTACACCTTC.

V and J are TRBV2 and TRBJ1-5; 11 positions match TRBD1. The CDR3 length is 14 residues. Germline CDR1 and CDR2: SNHLY and FYNNEI. The ends lost 6 bases at V and 5 bases at J; junction bases unmatched: 3. CDR3 loop: CASRGTGGHQPQHF. CDR3 nucleotide sequence: TGTGCCAGCAGGGGGACAGGGGGGCATCAGCCCCAGCATTTT. Complete variable domain (other parts from reference TRBV2 and TRBJ1-5): EPEVTQTPSHQVTQMGQEVILRCVPISNHLYFYWYRQILGQKVEFLVSFYNNEISEKSEIFDDQFSVERPDGSNFTLKIRSTKLEDSAMYFCASRGTGGHQPQHFGDGTRLSIL.

This clonotype was detected ten times or more. The rearrangement links TRBV29-1 to TRBJ2-7; tentatively, D is TRBD1 (5 bases). The CDR3 runs to 13 residues. The ends were cut back, 4 bases at V and 2 bases at J, with 12 bases in the middle. Germline V lookup: CDR1 SQVTM, CDR2 ANQGSEA. The CDR3 here is CSVGRQGAYEQYF. CDR3 sequence (DNA): TGCAGCGTTGGACGGCAGGGTGCCTACGAGCAGTACTTC.

This clonotype occurred many times. The chain is built from TRBV14 and TRBJ1-1, with D unresolved. From germline, CDR1 is SGHDN and CDR2 FVKESK. This CDR3 spans 13 amino acids. Trimming removed 2 bases from V and 5 bases from J, with 9 bases in between. The chain's CDR3 is CASSQHGSTEAFF. CDR3 DNA sequence: TGTGCCAGCAGCCAACACGGGTCAACTGAAGCTTTCTTT.

This clonotype has at least ten counts. The rearrangement joins TRBV20-1 to TRBJ2-1, with 8 bases lining up with TRBD2. Germline V CDR1 and CDR2: DFQATT, SNEGSKA (reference sequence). Trimming took 6 bases from V and 6 from J; bases not matched to a gene: 16. This CDR3 is built from 16 residues. The CDR3 DNA sequence: TGCAGTGCCAAGGGACTAGATCCCCCAGAATCCAATGAGCAGTTCTTC. It specifies CSAKGLDPPESNEQFF.

At least ten counts were recorded for this clonotype. The chain employs TRBV2 and TRBJ1-6, with D perhaps TRBD1 (5 bases). V lost 6 bases and J 0 bases, leaving 9 bases between the germline ends. The CDR3 contains 15 residues. The germline gives CDR1 SNHLY, CDR2 FYNNEI. This CDR3 is CASRSQGSYNSPLHF. In DNA form, the CDR3 reads TGTGCCAGCAGAAGCCAGGGCTCCTATAATTCACCCCTCCACTTT.

This clonotype came up many times. The chain has TRBV20-1 and TRBJ1-5; 8 bases map to TRBD1. The CDR3 consists of 16 residues. Unmatched junction bases numbered 9, after V lost 2 bases and J lost 3 bases. CDR1 is DFQATT and CDR2 is SNEGSKA in the germline V gene (reference sequence). The CDR3 DNA reads as TGCAGTGCTAGATTTTTTCAGGGGGCATACAATCAGCCCCAGCATTTT. Amino acid sequence: CSARFFQGAYNQPQHF.

Ten or more counts support this clonotype. The chain links TRBV14 to TRBJ2-7; a possible D gene is TRBD2 (5 bases). The length of the CDR3 is 13 residues. CDR1 and CDR2 from the germline V gene are SGHDN and FVKESK. Trimming pared 8 bases from V and 6 bases from J, leaving 17 bases between. In nucleotides, the CDR3 is TGTGCCAGCCGGCCTAGCCGCGGCGGCGAGCAGTACTTC. It encodes CASRPSRGGEQYF.

This clonotype was observed many times. The V and J genes are TRBV12-3 or TRBV12-4 and TRBJ2-2; TRBD2 agrees at 12 bases. The CDR3 runs to 17 residues. V lost 3 bases to trimming and J lost 2 bases; unmatched junction nucleotides: 4. The CDR3 coding sequence is TGTGCCAGCAGTTTTGCTAGCGGGAGGGAAAACACCGGGGAGCTGTTTTTT. It yields the protein CASSFASGRENTGELFF.

This clonotype was seen repeatedly, ten times or more. The chain employs TRBV5-6 and TRBJ2-7, with TRBD1 identical over 11 bases. Germline V gene sequence: CDR1 SGHDT, CDR2 YYEEEE. The CDR3 is made up of 15 amino acids. Germline trimming cut 6 bases from V and 4 bases from J; bases unmatched to any gene: 9. The CDR3 reads CASTQTRDRGYEQYF. The CDR3 DNA is TGTGCCAGCACCCAAACCCGGGACAGGGGGTACGAGCAGTACTTC. Complete variable domain (other parts from reference TRBV5-6 and TRBJ2-7): DAGVTQSPTHLIKTRGQQVTLRCSPKSGHDTVSWYQQALGQGPQFIFQYYEEEERQRGNFPDRFSGHQFPNYSSELNVNALLLGDSALYLCASTQTRDRGYEQYFGPGTRLTVT.

J is TRBJ2-1 and V is TRBV4-2; TRBD2 matches 8 bases. CDR1 is LGHNA and CDR2 is YNFKEQ in the germline V gene. V lost 9 bases, J lost 7 bases, and 20 bases stayed unmatched. The CDR3 runs 17 residues. Here the CDR3 DNA reads TGTGCCAGGGGCCCTGCGGGGGGAAACAGGGTGAAAAATGAGCAGTTCTTC. Its protein is CARGPAGGNRVKNEQFF.

This clonotype was counted a few times. The chain is built from TRBV19 and TRBJ1-2; unclear D gene. The CDR3 is 13 residues long. Germline V gives CDR1 LNHDA, CDR2 SQIVND (reference sequence). V was shortened by 3 bases and J by 4 bases, with 9 bases between the two germline ends. CDR3 protein: CASSIAGSYGYTF. Here the CDR3 DNA reads TGTGCCAGTAGTATCGCGGGATCCTATGGCTACACCTTC.

In this sample, this clonotype turned up many times. This chain joins TRBV7-2 and TRBJ2-1; TRBD2 matches at 15 bases. CDR1 is SGHTA, CDR2 FQGNSA, per germline. V shed 5 bases and J 8 bases; nucleotides not matched to a gene: 7. CDR3 size: 16 residues. The CDR3 DNA reads as TGTGCCAGCAGCCCGGGACTAGCGGGAGGAGGATATGAGCAGTTCTTC. Translating it yields CASSPGLAGGGYEQFF.

The chain has TRBV5-1 and TRBJ1-1; TRBD1 matches at 7 bases. CDR3 length: 16 amino acids. Germline V gene data show CDR1 as SGHRS and CDR2 as YFSETQ. The V gene end was trimmed by 5 bases and the J gene end by 6 bases; junction bases not matched to a gene: 16. CDR3 amino acids: CASSSGQLQGKAEAFF. The CDR3 nucleotides are TGCGCCAGCAGTTCGGGGCAGTTACAGGGGAAGGCTGAAGCTTTCTTT.

This clonotype was seen many times. The chain links TRBV20-1 to TRBJ2-5; 10 bases fit TRBD2. Germline CDR1 and CDR2: DFQATT and SNEGSKA (reference sequence). The CDR3 has 14 residues. V lost 6 bases to trimming and J lost 1 base; unmatched junction nucleotides: 5. The CDR3 protein is CSAPSGSRQETQYF. Here the CDR3 DNA reads TGCAGTGCCCCTAGCGGGAGTCGCCAAGAGACCCAGTACTTC.